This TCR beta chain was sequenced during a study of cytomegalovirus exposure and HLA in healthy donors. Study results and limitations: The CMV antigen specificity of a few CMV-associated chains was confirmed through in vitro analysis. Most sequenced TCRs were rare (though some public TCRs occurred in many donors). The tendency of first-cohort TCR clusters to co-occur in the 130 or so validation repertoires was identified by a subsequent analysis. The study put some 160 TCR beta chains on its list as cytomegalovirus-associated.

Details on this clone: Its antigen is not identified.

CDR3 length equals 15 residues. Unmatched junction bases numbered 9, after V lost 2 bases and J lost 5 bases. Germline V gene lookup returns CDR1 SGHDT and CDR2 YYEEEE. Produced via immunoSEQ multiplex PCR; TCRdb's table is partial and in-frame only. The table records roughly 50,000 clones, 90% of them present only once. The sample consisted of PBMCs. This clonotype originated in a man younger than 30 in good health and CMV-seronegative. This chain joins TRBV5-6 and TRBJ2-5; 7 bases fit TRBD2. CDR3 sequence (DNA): TGTGCCAGCAGCTTTGTCGTCGCGGGAGCGGAGACCCAGTACTTC. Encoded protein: CASSFVVAGAETQYF. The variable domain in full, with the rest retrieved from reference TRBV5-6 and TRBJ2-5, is DAGVTQSPTHLIKTRGQQVTLRCSPKSGHDTVSWYQQALGQGPQFIFQYYEEEERQRGNFPDRFSGHQFPNYSSELNVNALLLGDSALYLCASSFVVAGAETQYFGPGTRLLVL.